A selection of T cell receptor beta chains follows, all from one sample in a study of beta chain features in type 1 diabetes. The table came from immunoSEQ multiplex PCR; TCRdb's copy has only in-frame clones and leaves some out. The repertoire holds more than 120,000 clones, with around 13% as singletons. The sequenced sample was central memory CD4+ T cells from blood. The receptor set was obtained from a man aged 18 to 30 with type 1 diabetes. Both conserved end residues are part of each CDR3. D genes are given only for firm matches. Clone sizes are given selectively: once, few, many, or a class where the clone is expanded.

TRBJ1-2 | NA | TRBD1 | TRBV28 | CASSLSGQRNYGYTF | TGTGCCAGCAGTTTATCGGGACAGAGGAATTATGGCTACACCTTC
TRBJ2-1 | NA | TRBD1 | TRBV6-1 | CASNPDRAAANEQFF | TGTGCCAGCAATCCCGACAGGGCGGCGGCCAATGAGCAGTTCTTC
TRBJ1-2 | few | TRBD1 | TRBV29-1 | CSVERTGEGYTF | TGCAGCGTTGAAAGGACAGGGGAGGGCTACACCTTC
TRBJ2-7 | many | NA | TRBV5-6 | CASSADSYEQYF | TGTGCCAGCAGCGCAGACTCCTACGAGCAGTACTTC
TRBJ1-1 | NA | TRBD1 | TRBV5-1 | CASKQGASTEAFF | TGCGCCAGCAAGCAGGGGGCAAGTACTGAAGCTTTCTTT
TRBJ2-5 | NA | TRBD2 | TRBV9 | CASSVARGGPWETQYF | TGTGCCAGCAGCGTTGCCCGGGGGGGCCCTTGGGAGACCCAGTACTTC
TRBJ1-2 | few | TRBD1 | TRBV19 | CATRDRGRLNGYTF | TGTGCCACCCGGGACAGGGGGCGATTGAATGGCTACACCTTC
TRBJ2-1 | NA | TRBD2 | TRBV2 | CASRYTSENEQFF | TGTGCCAGCAGGTATACTAGCGAGAATGAGCAGTTCTTC
TRBJ2-3 | few | NA | TRBV28 | CASSSPTRVVDTQYF | TGTGCCAGCAGTTCCCCGACACGGGTGGTAGATACGCAGTATTTT
TRBJ1-1 | NA | TRBD1 | TRBV30 | CAWRQGALAFF | TGTGCCTGGAGGCAGGGGGCACTAGCTTTCTTT
TRBJ1-6 | few | NA | TRBV6-5 | CASRTDYNSPLHF | TGTGCCAGCAGGACAGATTATAATTCACCCCTCCACTTT
TRBJ2-3 | few | TRBD2 | TRBV28 | CASSLPTSGGAADTQYF | TGTGCCAGCAGTCTCCCGACTAGCGGGGGGGCCGCAGATACGCAGTATTTT
TRBJ1-5 | NA | NA | TRBV30 | CAWSVGSGNQPQHF | TGTGCCTGGAGTGTAGGGTCCGGGAATCAGCCCCAGCATTTT
TRBJ1-2 | few | TRBD1 | TRBV14 | CASSLLQGASNYGYTF | TGTGCCAGCAGCCTACTACAGGGGGCTTCTAACTATGGCTACACCTTC
TRBJ2-1 | NA | NA | TRBV5-1 | CASSQGPSSYNEQFF | TGCGCCAGCAGCCAGGGCCCTAGCTCCTACAATGAGCAGTTCTTC
TRBJ2-7 | NA | TRBD1 | TRBV28 | CASSSTGATYEQYF | TGTGCCAGCAGTTCCACAGGGGCGACCTACGAGCAGTACTTC
TRBJ1-1 | few | NA | TRBV15 | CATSPRRGRWVNTEAFF | TGTGCCACCAGCCCAAGGCGGGGGAGGTGGGTGAACACTGAAGCTTTCTTT
TRBJ1-2 | few | NA | TRBV30 | CAFDRRLVYGYTF | TGTGCATTTGACAGGCGACTAGTCTATGGCTACACCTTC
TRBJ2-3 | few | TRBD2 | TRBV20-1 | CSASSGGGQYF | TGCAGTGCTAGCAGCGGCGGGGGGCAGTATTTT
TRBJ2-3 | few | TRBD1 | TRBV14 | CASSPGQFTDTQYF | TGTGCCAGCAGCCCGGGACAGTTCACAGATACGCAGTATTTT
TRBJ1-3 | few | NA | TRBV10-3 | CAIVRDPSGNTIYF | TGTGCCATAGTTCGAGACCCCTCTGGAAACACCATATATTTT
TRBJ1-2 | NA | TRBD1 | TRBV7-8 | CASSLVPQGKSGYTF | TGTGCCAGCAGCTTAGTCCCACAGGGGAAGAGTGGCTACACCTTC
TRBJ2-5 | NA | NA | TRBV7-2 | CASSQTRLETQYF | TGTGCCAGCAGCCAGACTCGACTGGAGACCCAGTACTTC
TRBJ1-5 | NA | NA | TRBV7-2 | CASSLEGGRNQPQHF | TGTGCCAGCAGCTTAGAGGGCGGCCGCAATCAGCCCCAGCATTTT
TRBJ2-1 | few | TRBD2 | TRBV7-8 | CASSSQGSGGANEQFF | TGTGCCAGCAGCTCACAAGGCAGCGGGGGGGCCAATGAGCAGTTCTTC
TRBJ2-5 | NA | TRBD1 | TRBV6-5 | CASTSTGVETQYF | TGTGCCAGCACCTCGACAGGGGTAGAGACCCAGTACTTC
TRBJ2-5 | NA | NA | TRBV25-1 | CASLRGGGETQYF | TGTGCCAGCCTCCGAGGGGGGGGAGAGACCCAGTACTTC
TRBJ1-1 | NA | TRBD1 | TRBV7-9 | CASGGQGVNTEAFF | TGTGCCAGCGGGGGACAGGGGGTGAACACTGAAGCTTTCTTT
TRBJ2-1 | NA | NA | TRBV5-1 | CASSHRDYNEQFF | TGCGCCAGCAGCCACCGGGACTACAATGAGCAGTTCTTC
TRBJ2-2 | NA | NA | TRBV7-9 | CASSLDGNTGELFF | TGTGCCAGCAGCTTAGACGGGAACACCGGGGAGCTGTTTTTT
TRBJ1-6 | many | TRBD1 | TRBV5-4 | CASSQQGRTPLHF | TGTGCCAGCAGCCAACAGGGGAGGACACCCCTCCACTTT
TRBJ2-7 | many | NA | TRBV7-2 | CASSPGISSYEQYF | TGTGCCAGCAGCCCGGGAATAAGCTCCTACGAGCAGTACTTC
TRBJ2-2 | NA | NA | TRBV7-3 | CASSSQGLGTGELFF | TGTGCCAGCAGCTCACAGGGTTTGGGCACCGGGGAGCTGTTTTTT
TRBJ1-2 | NA | TRBD1 | TRBV29-1 | CSVGDRVGYTF | TGCAGCGTCGGCGACAGGGTCGGCTACACCTTC
TRBJ1-6 | few | TRBD1 | TRBV6-1 | CASSDQGDSPLHF | TGTGCCAGCAGTGACCAGGGGGATTCACCCCTCCACTTT
TRBJ1-2 | many | TRBD1 | TRBV5-4 | CASSQGQGYGYTF | TGTGCCAGCAGCCAGGGACAGGGCTATGGCTACACCTTC
TRBJ1-2 | few | NA | TRBV7-2 | CASSQPDGTYGYTF | TGTGCCAGCAGCCAACCGGACGGCACCTATGGCTACACCTTC
TRBJ2-7 | NA | NA | TRBV5-6 | CASSTLGRGSYEQYF | TGTGCCAGCAGCACCCTCGGACGGGGCTCCTACGAGCAGTACTTC
TRBJ2-3 | NA | TRBD2 | TRBV4-1 | CASSQEDTASGDSTDTQYF | TGCGCCAGCAGCCAAGAGGATACGGCTAGCGGGGATAGCACAGATACGCAGTATTTT
TRBJ2-1 | NA | TRBD2 | TRBV6-6 | CASGLAGVVHEQFF | TGTGCCAGCGGACTAGCGGGCGTGGTCCACGAGCAGTTCTTC
TRBJ2-7 | NA | NA | TRBV6-1 | CASSEAGGAGVYEQYF | TGTGCCAGCAGTGAAGCTGGAGGGGCAGGCGTCTACGAGCAGTACTTC
TRBJ2-5 | NA | NA | TRBV11-2 | CASRRPAKEETQYF | TGTGCCAGCAGACGGCCAGCGAAAGAAGAGACCCAGTACTTC
TRBJ2-3 | many | NA | TRBV7-9 | CASSRSTDTQYF | TGTGCCAGCAGTCGTAGCACAGATACGCAGTATTTT
TRBJ2-7 | few | NA | TRBV9 | CASSVALHTGEQYF | TGTGCCAGCAGCGTAGCCCTTCACACGGGCGAGCAGTACTTC
TRBJ1-5 | NA | NA | TRBV14 | CASSPGLDQPQHF | TGTGCCAGCAGCCCGGGTTTAGATCAGCCCCAGCATTTT
TRBJ2-7 | NA | NA | TRBV18 | CASSSEGGYEQYF | TGTGCCAGCTCAAGCGAGGGTGGCTACGAGCAGTACTTC
TRBJ2-3 | NA | TRBD2 | TRBV9 | CASSPGLAGEDTQYF | TGTGCCAGCAGCCCGGGACTAGCGGGGGAGGATACGCAGTATTTT
TRBJ1-1 | many | NA | TRBV25-1 | CASSGFFEAFF | TGTGCCAGCAGTGGATTCTTTGAAGCTTTCTTT